These T cell receptor beta chains were read from a single sample in a study of tumor-infiltrating lymphocytes in oesophageal squamous cell carcinoma. TCRdb re-derived calls from the PCR reads in MiXCR, one entry per CDR3 protein. Of under 15,000 distinct CDR3 sequences listed, around 50% are singletons. Source material: esophageal tumor tissue. The receptors originated from a female donor with esophageal squamous cell carcinoma. CDR3s leave out the opening cysteine and the closing phenylalanine or tryptophan. For some rows the clone size is stated as once, few or many, or as a class when expanded; others skip it.

abundance: .; j_gene: TRBJ2-7; v_gene: TRBV19; CDR3aa: ASSARDRLPYEQY
abundance: .; j_gene: TRBJ2-5; v_gene: TRBV5-6; CDR3aa: ASSLGTSGDQETQY
abundance: medium-sized; j_gene: TRBJ2-5; v_gene: TRBV7-9; CDR3aa: ASSLRAEETQY
abundance: .; j_gene: TRBJ1-5; v_gene: TRBV6-1; CDR3aa: ASSIGGQAQPQH
abundance: few; j_gene: TRBJ1-1; v_gene: TRBV13; CDR3aa: ASSHFGIGDTEAF
abundance: .; j_gene: TRBJ2-5; v_gene: TRBV7-6; CDR3aa: ASSLGTGAETQY
abundance: .; j_gene: TRBJ1-2; v_gene: TRBV6-1; CDR3aa: ASSKFRQGARGYGYT
abundance: few; j_gene: .; v_gene: TRBV28; CDR3aa: ASSSPGQSRPYEQY
abundance: .; j_gene: .; v_gene: TRBV6-6; CDR3aa: ASSRTSGSVNEQF
abundance: .; j_gene: TRBJ2-3; v_gene: TRBV7-9; CDR3aa: ASSLGGTTDTQY
abundance: .; j_gene: TRBJ2-1; v_gene: TRBV6-8; CDR3aa: ASSYSGSSYNEQF
abundance: many; j_gene: TRBJ2-7; v_gene: TRBV28; CDR3aa: ASSFRVG
abundance: .; j_gene: TRBJ2-3; v_gene: TRBV7-2; CDR3aa: ASSLAGGATDTQY
abundance: .; j_gene: TRBJ1-1; v_gene: TRBV7-2; CDR3aa: ASSLGPLAATGGHTEAF
abundance: .; j_gene: TRBJ2-3; v_gene: TRBV28; CDR3aa: ASRPTGRGDTQY
abundance: .; j_gene: .; v_gene: TRBV6-1; CDR3aa: ASSRDRGETQF
abundance: medium-sized; j_gene: TRBJ1-4; v_gene: TRBV7-2; CDR3aa: ASSLVGSGNEKLF
abundance: .; j_gene: TRBJ2-3; v_gene: TRBV11-1; CDR3aa: ASSLGENTQY
abundance: many; j_gene: TRBJ1-2; v_gene: TRBV6-1; CDR3aa: ASTALKPGQGASANYGYT
abundance: .; j_gene: .; v_gene: TRBV7-9; CDR3aa: ASSTKTRDRGLETQY
abundance: .; j_gene: TRBJ2-4; v_gene: TRBV10-2; CDR3aa: ASRGILGQGLAKNIQY
abundance: .; j_gene: TRBJ2-3; v_gene: TRBV7-3; CDR3aa: ASSSTSGLAGVSDTQY
abundance: once; j_gene: .; v_gene: TRBV28; CDR3aa: ASSISFVGQY
abundance: few; j_gene: TRBJ2-7; v_gene: TRBV6-1; CDR3aa: ASSDLGGAFYEQY
abundance: once; j_gene: TRBJ2-3; v_gene: TRBV7-2; CDR3aa: ASRPTGTSGRTS
abundance: .; j_gene: TRBJ1-4; v_gene: TRBV4-2; CDR3aa: ASSQEAPASAPVAFAKLF
abundance: many; j_gene: TRBJ1-2; v_gene: TRBV7-3; CDR3aa: ASSSTGTGYNGYT
abundance: many; j_gene: TRBJ1-1; v_gene: TRBV20-1; CDR3aa: SARGLPNTEAF
abundance: .; j_gene: TRBJ1-2; v_gene: TRBV5-1; CDR3aa: ASSTQTGLEFGYT
abundance: .; j_gene: TRBJ2-1; v_gene: TRBV7-9; CDR3aa: ASSLDSYEQF
abundance: .; j_gene: .; v_gene: TRBV6-1; CDR3aa: ASSAVGHEQF
abundance: .; j_gene: TRBJ2-5; v_gene: TRBV27; CDR3aa: ASTPGQGAGEQY
abundance: .; j_gene: TRBJ2-1; v_gene: TRBV28; CDR3aa: ASRSGTGGYNEQF
abundance: .; j_gene: TRBJ2-2; v_gene: TRBV12-3/TRBV12-4; CDR3aa: ASTPSHPGRLAGAANTGELF
abundance: medium-sized; j_gene: TRBJ1-1; v_gene: TRBV7-9; CDR3aa: ASSPPGWDTEAF
abundance: .; j_gene: TRBJ1-2; v_gene: TRBV7-6; CDR3aa: ASSLSPGDRRGYT
abundance: medium-sized; j_gene: TRBJ2-7; v_gene: TRBV7-8; CDR3aa: ASSTIGQAEQY
abundance: .; j_gene: .; v_gene: TRBV24-1; CDR3aa: ATSDSTTAYNEQF
abundance: .; j_gene: TRBJ1-2; v_gene: TRBV5-1; CDR3aa: ASSPGQTANYGYT
abundance: few; j_gene: TRBJ1-2; v_gene: TRBV29-1; CDR3aa: SAGTGRANYGYT
abundance: many; j_gene: TRBJ1-2; v_gene: TRBV24-1; CDR3aa: ATSGASDNYGYT
abundance: .; j_gene: TRBJ2-3; v_gene: TRBV6-6; CDR3aa: ASSSPEGADTQY
abundance: .; j_gene: TRBJ2-4; v_gene: TRBV7-2; CDR3aa: ASSLAAAAKNIQY